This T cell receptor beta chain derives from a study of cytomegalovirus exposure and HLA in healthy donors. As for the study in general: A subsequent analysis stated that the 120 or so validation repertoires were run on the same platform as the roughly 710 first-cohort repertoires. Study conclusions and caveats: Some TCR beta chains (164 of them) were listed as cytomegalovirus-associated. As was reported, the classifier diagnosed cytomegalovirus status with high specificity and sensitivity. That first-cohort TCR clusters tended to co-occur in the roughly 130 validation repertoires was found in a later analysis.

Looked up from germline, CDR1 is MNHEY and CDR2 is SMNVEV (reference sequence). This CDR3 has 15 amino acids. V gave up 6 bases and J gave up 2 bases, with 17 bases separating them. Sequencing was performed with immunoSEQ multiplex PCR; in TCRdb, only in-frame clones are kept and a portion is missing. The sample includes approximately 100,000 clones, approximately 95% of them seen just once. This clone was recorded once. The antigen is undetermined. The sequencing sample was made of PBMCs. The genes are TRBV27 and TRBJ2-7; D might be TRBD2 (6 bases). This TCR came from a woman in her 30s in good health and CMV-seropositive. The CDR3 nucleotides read TGTGCCAGCAGACTGAGGGACTCTGGGGCCTACGAGCAGTACTTC. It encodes CASRLRDSGAYEQYF.